Sequencing of this T cell receptor beta chain was carried out in a study of cytomegalovirus exposure and HLA in healthy donors. About the study: Of roughly 400 genotyped donors, about 80% clustered with self-reported Caucasian donors. Notes on the study in general: Previous analysis showed most TCR beta V segments were productive about 90% or about 30% of the time. A later analysis linked a missense variant in DCLRE1C to the trimming of TCR beta V and J genes.

Per germline, CDR1 SNHLY and CDR2 FYNNEI. V lost 4 bases and J 4 bases, leaving 22 bases between the germline ends. CDR3 length equals 17 residues. In regard to this clone: Its target is not known. This sample also contains other DNA sequences that code for the same CDR3.

Use of 60 Vbeta and 13 Jbeta primers characterized the PCR. Methods used by the authors: As a later analysis found, there were 70 million to 80 million unique TCR beta chains, of which roughly 11 million were shared. The repertoire was sequenced with immunoSEQ multiplex PCR; TCRdb's copy has only in-frame clones and lacks some. The V and J calls and clone size come from that table; D and trimming were worked out from the DNA. This repertoire shows 140,000 to 150,000 clones, about 84% found once; its top ten account for about 2.2%. Sequenced input: PBMCs. The sequence came from a woman between 18 and 29 years old in good health and CMV-seropositive. The rearrangement joins TRBV2 to TRBJ2-5; TRBD1 is a possible D gene (6 bases). The CDR3 region is CASSGTVVVRRRETQYF. For the CDR3, the DNA is TGTGCCAGCAGTGGGACAGTTGTTGTAAGACGAAGAGAGACCCAGTACTTC.